Listed below are T cell receptor beta chains from one sample, sequenced in a study of blood T cell repertoires in COVID-19. Using immunoSEQ multiplex PCR, the repertoire was profiled, and TCRdb retains in-frame clones only, with some absent. The table lists approximately 260,000 clones, about nine tenths of them singletons. What was sequenced was peripheral blood. These receptors were collected from a middle-aged man with acute or convalescent COVID-19. CDR3s include the opening cysteine and the closing phenylalanine or tryptophan. A D gene is named only where the DNA matches it firmly. A clone size is listed for some rows: how often the clone was seen (once, few, many), or a class if it is expanded.

D	size	V	J	DNA	CDR3
.	.	TRBV12-3/TRBV12-4	TRBJ1-5	TGTGCCAGCAGTACCACAAACGATCAGCCCCAGCATTTT	CASSTTNDQPQHF
.	.	TRBV6-5	TRBJ1-6	TGTGCCAGCAGTTATAACCCCCTGATGAGTTCACCCCTCCACTTT	CASSYNPLMSSPLHF
.	.	TRBV21-1	TRBJ2-2	TGTGCCAGCTTTTGTGTCGAAACGGCGGCGAACACCGGGGAGCTGTTTTTT	CASFCVETAANTGELFF
.	.	TRBV7-8	TRBJ2-1	TGTGCCAGCAGCCGCGACTGGAGCGAGCAGTTCTTC	CASSRDWSEQFF
TRBD1	.	TRBV27	TRBJ2-2	TGTGCCAGCAGTCGACAGGGGTTCGACACCGGGGAGCTGTTTTTT	CASSRQGFDTGELFF
.	.	TRBV4-1	TRBJ1-3	TGCGCCAGCAGCCAAGGTATTGGGACATATCCTTCTGGAAACACCATATATTTT	CASSQGIGTYPSGNTIYF
.	.	TRBV29-1	TRBJ2-3	TGCAGCGTTGAAGTTCAGAGGGCAGATACGCAGTATTTT	CSVEVQRADTQYF
TRBD1	.	TRBV18	TRBJ1-5	TGTGCCAGCTCACCAAGAGGACAGGGCAATCAGCCCCAGCATTTT	CASSPRGQGNQPQHF
.	many	TRBV13	TRBJ1-3	TGTGCCAGCCTTCACCGGGCTGGAAACACCATATATTTT	CASLHRAGNTIYF
.	few	TRBV19	TRBJ1-3	TGTGCCAGTAAAGGGGGAGCCTCTGGAAACACCATATATTTT	CASKGGASGNTIYF
.	once	TRBV28	TRBJ2-7	TGTGCCAGCAGTCCACCTCCCGGGACAATCGAACGGCAGTACTTC	CASSPPPGTIERQYF
.	.	TRBV10-3	TRBJ1-5	TGTGCCATCAGTGCAGATTGGAGCAATCAGCCCCAGCATTTT	CAISADWSNQPQHF
TRBD1	once	TRBV7-2	TRBJ2-3	TGTGCCAGCAGCTTCCAGGGGGCTTGGACAGATACGCAGTATTTT	CASSFQGAWTDTQYF
.	.	TRBV10-3	TRBJ2-6	TGTGCCATCAGTGATACTGGGGCCAACGTCCTGACTTTC	CAISDTGANVLTF
TRBD1	.	TRBV6-4	TRBJ2-1	TGTGCCAGCAGTCACTCTGGACAGGGACGAAACAGTGAGCAGTTCTTC	CASSHSGQGRNSEQFF
.	.	TRBV4-1	TRBJ1-1	TGCGCCAGCAGCCCGCGGGGGCTCACTGAAGCTTTCTTT	CASSPRGLTEAFF
TRBD1	.	TRBV5-1	TRBJ1-2	TGCGCCAGCCGACGATCCTCAGGGGGAGAGGGCTATGGCTACACCTTC	CASRRSSGGEGYGYTF
.	.	TRBV11-3	TRBJ2-7	TGTGCCAGCAGCTTATCAGGTGTCGAGCAGTACTTC	CASSLSGVEQYF
TRBD1	.	TRBV3-1/TRBV3-2	TRBJ1-4	TGTGCCAGCAGCCAAGCGACAGGGGGTGGGGTGTTTTTT	CASSQATGGGVFF
.	.	TRBV27	TRBJ2-5	TGTGCCCGCTGCGAGGGCAGTCTGATGCAAGAGACCCAGTACTTC	CARCEGSLMQETQYF
TRBD1	.	TRBV7-2	TRBJ1-4	TGTGCCAGCAGCCCCAACCAGGGGGCCGGCTCTAATGAAAAACTGTTTTTT	CASSPNQGAGSNEKLFF
.	.	TRBV11-2	TRBJ1-5	TGTGCCAGCAGCTTAGGGGACTTTGGCAATCAGCCCCAGCATTTT	CASSLGDFGNQPQHF
TRBD1	few	TRBV25-1	TRBJ1-2	TGTGCCAGCAGCCACATTTCCCCGGGACAGGCCGCTACCTACACCTTC	CASSHISPGQAATYTF
.	.	TRBV7-8	TRBJ2-3	TGTGCCAGCAGCCCTACGGGGTCCACAGATACGCAGTATTTT	CASSPTGSTDTQYF
.	.	TRBV5-1	TRBJ2-5	TGCGCCAGCAGTACTGAAGAGACCCAGTACTTC	CASSTEETQYF
.	once	TRBV10-2	TRBJ2-7	TGCGCCAGCAGCCGGGACACCTACGAGCAGTACTTC	CASSRDTYEQYF
TRBD2	once	TRBV9	TRBJ2-5	TGTGCCAGCAGCGGCGGGGGGCCGGAGACCCAGTACTTC	CASSGGGPETQYF